This record looks at one T cell receptor beta chain sequence and its context. Its antigen remains unidentified. This specimen belongs to a study of cytomegalovirus exposure and HLA in healthy donors. At the level of the study: Unique TCRs from HLA-typed donors, 80 million to 90 million of them, were held in an early data release.

With 60 Vbeta and 13 Jbeta primers, the PCR was carried out. Some clones are missing from TCRdb's copy, which holds only in-frame ones; the method was immunoSEQ multiplex PCR. The sample has some 130,000 clones; 65% to 85% are singletons. The study, taken as a whole, reports: Generally TCR sequences proved uncommon, though certain public TCRs appeared in numerous donors.

The receptor's source is a woman aged 40-49 years in good health and CMV-seronegative. The sample comprised PBMCs.

CDR3 amino acids: CASSLGTSGSYEQYF. In nucleotides, the CDR3 is TGCGCCAGCAGCCTAGGGACTAGCGGGAGCTACGAGCAGTACTTC. This chain links TRBV5-1 with TRBJ2-7; TRBD2 agrees at 14 bases. CDR1 SGHRS and CDR2 YFSETQ come from the germline V gene. CDR3 length equals 15 residues. Trimming cost V 4 bases and J 3 bases; bases outside gene matches: 3.